This T cell receptor (beta chain) was obtained from a study of response to subunit inactivated influenza vaccine. This clonotype was found a few times. Antigen: not known. V shed 4 bases, J shed 2 bases, and the junction held 4 bases outside the gene matches. The CDR3 runs 15 residues. One entry per CDR3 protein, called by TCRdb with MiXCR from the RT-PCR reads. The sample includes over 150,000 distinct CDR3 sequences, about 15% of them seen just once. Findings and caveats of the study: Authors suggested that a seasonal influenza vaccination recruits few new T cells each time.

The receptor's source is a man aged 45-60 years who received an inactivated influenza vaccine. V is TRBV12-3 or TRBV12-4 and J is TRBJ2-1, with TRBD1 identical over 8 bases. Sequencing used CD8+ T cells sorted from PBMCs, obtained about 5 days after vaccination. The CDR3 nucleotides are TGTGCCAGCAGTTATACAGGGGGAACCTACAATGAGCAGTTCTTC. Translation gives CASSYTGGTYNEQFF.